The rows below give T cell receptor beta chains drawn from one sample of a study of cytomegalovirus exposure and HLA in healthy donors. Measured with immunoSEQ multiplex PCR; TCRdb has only the in-frame clones, and not every one. Of around 120,000 clones in the sample, roughly a tenth were seen once. The sample was PBMCs. The receptor source for this set is a man between 25 and 39 years old in good health and CMV-seronegative. Each CDR3 is given with its conserved first and last residue. D genes are given only for firm matches. Not all rows give a size; the values are once, few, many and, for expanded clones, a class.

j_gene: TRBJ2-6; d_gene: TRBD1; abundance: few; v_gene: TRBV4-2; CDR3nt: TGTGCCAGCAGCCAGGACGACAGGGCGAGGGCCAACGTCCTGACTTTC; CDR3aa: CASSQDDRARANVLTF
j_gene: TRBJ2-3; d_gene: TRBD2; abundance: -; v_gene: TRBV11-3; CDR3nt: TGTGCCAGCAGCCCGGGACTAAACACAGATACGCAGTATTTT; CDR3aa: CASSPGLNTDTQYF
j_gene: TRBJ1-2; d_gene: -; abundance: -; v_gene: TRBV25-1; CDR3nt: TGTGCCAGCAGTCCCACGGGGTTAAGGGATGGCTACACCTTC; CDR3aa: CASSPTGLRDGYTF
j_gene: TRBJ2-7; d_gene: -; abundance: -; v_gene: TRBV2; CDR3nt: TGTGCCAGCAGTGACAGGGCCGGAGACTACGAGCAGTACTTC; CDR3aa: CASSDRAGDYEQYF
j_gene: TRBJ2-7; d_gene: TRBD1; abundance: -; v_gene: TRBV18; CDR3nt: TGTGCCAGCTCCGGACAGGTTGGCTACGAGCAGTACTTC; CDR3aa: CASSGQVGYEQYF
j_gene: TRBJ2-7; d_gene: -; abundance: -; v_gene: TRBV7-9; CDR3nt: TGTGCCAGCAGCTTACATCAACAAAGCTCCTACGAGCAGTACTTC; CDR3aa: CASSLHQQSSYEQYF
j_gene: TRBJ2-6; d_gene: TRBD1; abundance: -; v_gene: TRBV5-1; CDR3nt: TGCGCCAGCAGCTTAGAGGACAGGGCAAGAGATGGGGCCAACGTCCTGACTTTC; CDR3aa: CASSLEDRARDGANVLTF
j_gene: TRBJ1-3; d_gene: -; abundance: -; v_gene: TRBV19; CDR3nt: TGTGCCAGTAGTATGGGGAGCGGGACCTCTGGAAACACCATATATTTT; CDR3aa: CASSMGSGTSGNTIYF
j_gene: TRBJ2-4; d_gene: TRBD2; abundance: -; v_gene: TRBV27; CDR3nt: TGTGCCAGCACTCCCGGGAGGTTGACCAAAAACATTCAGTACTTC; CDR3aa: CASTPGRLTKNIQYF
j_gene: TRBJ1-2; d_gene: TRBD1; abundance: -; v_gene: TRBV7-9; CDR3nt: TGTGCCAGCAGCTTTAGTATCGCAGGGGGCCCGGGCTACACCTTC; CDR3aa: CASSFSIAGGPGYTF
j_gene: TRBJ1-1; d_gene: -; abundance: -; v_gene: TRBV6-5; CDR3nt: TGTGCCAGCAGTTACGAGCAGGGTAGGGTGAACACTGAAGCTTTCTTT; CDR3aa: CASSYEQGRVNTEAFF
j_gene: TRBJ1-2; d_gene: TRBD1; abundance: few; v_gene: TRBV19; CDR3nt: TGTGCCAGTAGTACCCAGACAGGGGCCAGCAACTATGGCTACACCTTC; CDR3aa: CASSTQTGASNYGYTF
j_gene: TRBJ2-7; d_gene: TRBD2; abundance: -; v_gene: TRBV27; CDR3nt: TGTGCCAGCACCAGAACGGGGAGCGGGAGAGGTAACTACGAGCAGTACTTC; CDR3aa: CASTRTGSGRGNYEQYF
j_gene: TRBJ2-5; d_gene: -; abundance: -; v_gene: TRBV7-2; CDR3nt: TGTGCCAGCAGAAATGGGCGTATACCCCAAGAGACCCAGTACTTC; CDR3aa: CASRNGRIPQETQYF
j_gene: TRBJ2-1; d_gene: -; abundance: once; v_gene: TRBV7-2; CDR3nt: TGTGCCAGCAGCTTAGAGTGGGGGCGGGTCCTAGGGGATGAGCAGTTCTTC; CDR3aa: CASSLEWGRVLGDEQFF
j_gene: TRBJ2-7; d_gene: TRBD2; abundance: -; v_gene: TRBV7-9; CDR3nt: TGTGCCAGCAGCTTATCTGCGGGAGACGAGCAGTACTTC; CDR3aa: CASSLSAGDEQYF
j_gene: TRBJ1-2; d_gene: TRBD1; abundance: few; v_gene: TRBV7-9; CDR3nt: TGTGCCAGCAGCCTTGGACAGGGTAACTATGGCTACACCTTC; CDR3aa: CASSLGQGNYGYTF
j_gene: TRBJ1-2; d_gene: -; abundance: -; v_gene: TRBV19; CDR3nt: TGTGCCAGTAGAGGCCTGGGAATGGGAGCTAACTATGGCTACACCTTC; CDR3aa: CASRGLGMGANYGYTF
j_gene: TRBJ2-2; d_gene: TRBD2; abundance: -; v_gene: TRBV19; CDR3nt: TGTGCCAGTAGTACCACGCCCGGGACTAGCGGGGGGAAGAACACCGGGGAGCTGTTTTTT; CDR3aa: CASSTTPGTSGGKNTGELFF
j_gene: TRBJ1-6; d_gene: TRBD1; abundance: -; v_gene: TRBV7-2; CDR3nt: TGTGCCAGCACCTCCGGCCCCGTCCGACAGGGTGACTCACCCCTCCACTTT; CDR3aa: CASTSGPVRQGDSPLHF
j_gene: TRBJ1-2; d_gene: -; abundance: -; v_gene: TRBV9; CDR3nt: TGTGCCAGCAGCGTAGGGCAGGGGAACTATGGCTACACCTTC; CDR3aa: CASSVGQGNYGYTF
j_gene: TRBJ2-5; d_gene: TRBD1; abundance: once; v_gene: TRBV19; CDR3nt: TGTGCCAGTAGTGCAAGACAGGGTCACCCCCAGACCCAGTACTTC; CDR3aa: CASSARQGHPQTQYF
j_gene: TRBJ1-2; d_gene: -; abundance: few; v_gene: TRBV27; CDR3nt: TGTGCCAGCAAGGGGCAGATGGCTAACTATGGCTACACCTTC; CDR3aa: CASKGQMANYGYTF
j_gene: TRBJ1-1; d_gene: -; abundance: few; v_gene: TRBV28; CDR3nt: TGTGCCAGCAGTTTCACAGGGAAGATCCGCACTGAAGCTTTCTTT; CDR3aa: CASSFTGKIRTEAFF
j_gene: TRBJ1-1; d_gene: -; abundance: -; v_gene: TRBV20-1; CDR3nt: TGCAGTGCTAGTCAGGGTAGGTTGGCTTTCTTT; CDR3aa: CSASQGRLAFF
j_gene: TRBJ1-4; d_gene: TRBD1; abundance: few; v_gene: TRBV4-1; CDR3nt: TGCGCCAGCAGCCCCCGACAGGGGAATGAAAAACTGTTTTTT; CDR3aa: CASSPRQGNEKLFF